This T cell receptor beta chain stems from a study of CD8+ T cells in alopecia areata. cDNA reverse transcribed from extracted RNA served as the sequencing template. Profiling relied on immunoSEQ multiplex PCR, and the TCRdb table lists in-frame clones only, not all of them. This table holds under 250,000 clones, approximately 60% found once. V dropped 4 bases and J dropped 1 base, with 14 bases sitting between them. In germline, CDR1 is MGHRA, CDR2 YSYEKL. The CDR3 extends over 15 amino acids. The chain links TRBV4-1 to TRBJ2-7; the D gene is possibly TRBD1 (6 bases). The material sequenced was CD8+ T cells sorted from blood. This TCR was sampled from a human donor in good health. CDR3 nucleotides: TGCGCCAGCAGCCCACAGACAGGTCCTTCCTACGAGCAGTACTTC. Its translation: CASSPQTGPSYEQYF.